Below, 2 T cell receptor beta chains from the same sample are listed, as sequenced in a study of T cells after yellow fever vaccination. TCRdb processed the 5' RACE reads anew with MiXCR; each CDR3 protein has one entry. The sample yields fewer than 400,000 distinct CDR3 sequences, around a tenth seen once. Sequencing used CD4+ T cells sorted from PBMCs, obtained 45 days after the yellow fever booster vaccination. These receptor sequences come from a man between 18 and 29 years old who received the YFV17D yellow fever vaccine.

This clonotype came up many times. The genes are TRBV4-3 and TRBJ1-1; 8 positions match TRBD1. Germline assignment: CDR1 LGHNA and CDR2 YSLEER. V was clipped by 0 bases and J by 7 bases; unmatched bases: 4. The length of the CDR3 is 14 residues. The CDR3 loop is CASSQDRGLGEAFF. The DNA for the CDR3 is TGCGCCAGCAGCCAAGACAGGGGGCTCGGTGAAGCTTTCTTT.

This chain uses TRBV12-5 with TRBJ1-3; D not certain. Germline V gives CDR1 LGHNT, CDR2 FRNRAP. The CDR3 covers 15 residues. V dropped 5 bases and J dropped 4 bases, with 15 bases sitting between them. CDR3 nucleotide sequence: TGTGCTAGTGGTCCACCGGCGATCACCGGAAACACCATATATTTT. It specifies CASGPPAITGNTIYF.